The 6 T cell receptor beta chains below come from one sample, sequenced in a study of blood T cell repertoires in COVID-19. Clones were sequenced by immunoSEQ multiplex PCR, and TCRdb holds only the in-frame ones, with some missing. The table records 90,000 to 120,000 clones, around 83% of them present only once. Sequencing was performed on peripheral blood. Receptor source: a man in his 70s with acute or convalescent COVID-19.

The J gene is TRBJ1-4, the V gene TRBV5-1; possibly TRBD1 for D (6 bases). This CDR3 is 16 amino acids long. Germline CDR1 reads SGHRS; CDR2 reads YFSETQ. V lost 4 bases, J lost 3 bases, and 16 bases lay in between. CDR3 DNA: TGCGCCAGCAGCAGTGGAACAGGGATAGCTAATGAAAAACTGTTTTTT. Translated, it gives CASSSGTGIANEKLFF.

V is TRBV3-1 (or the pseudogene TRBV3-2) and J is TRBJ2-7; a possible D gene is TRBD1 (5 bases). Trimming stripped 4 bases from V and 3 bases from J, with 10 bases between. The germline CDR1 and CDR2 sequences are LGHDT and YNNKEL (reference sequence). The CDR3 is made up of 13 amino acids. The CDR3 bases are TGTGCCAGCAGCCGTGGGGCCAACTACGAGCAGTACTTC. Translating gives CASSRGANYEQYF.

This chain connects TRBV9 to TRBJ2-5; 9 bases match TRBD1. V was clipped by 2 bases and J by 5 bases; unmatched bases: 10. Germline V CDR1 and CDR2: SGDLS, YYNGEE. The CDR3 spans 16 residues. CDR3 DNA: TGTGCCAGCAGCGTCCCCTCAACAGGGGGCGAGGAGACCCAGTACTTC. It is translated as CASSVPSTGGEETQYF.

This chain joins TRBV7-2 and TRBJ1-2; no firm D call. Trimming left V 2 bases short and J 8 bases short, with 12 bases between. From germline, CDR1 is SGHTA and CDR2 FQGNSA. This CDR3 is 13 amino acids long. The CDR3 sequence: CASSLRGFEGYTF. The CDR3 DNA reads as TGTGCCAGCAGCTTACGAGGGTTTGAGGGCTACACCTTC. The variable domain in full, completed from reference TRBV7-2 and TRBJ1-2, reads GAGVSQSPSNKVTEKGKDVELRCDPISGHTALYWYRQSLGQGLEFLIYFQGNSAPDKSGLPSDRFSAERTGGSVSTLTIQRTQQEDSAVYLCASSLRGFEGYTFGSGTRLTVV.

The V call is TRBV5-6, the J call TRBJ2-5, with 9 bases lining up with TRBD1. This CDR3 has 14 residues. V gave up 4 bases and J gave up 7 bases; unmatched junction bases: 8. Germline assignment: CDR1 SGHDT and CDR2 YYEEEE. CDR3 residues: CASSLQGATVTQYF. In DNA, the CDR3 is TGTGCCAGCAGCCTACAGGGGGCGACTGTGACCCAGTACTTC. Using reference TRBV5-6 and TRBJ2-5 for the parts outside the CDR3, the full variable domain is DAGVTQSPTHLIKTRGQQVTLRCSPKSGHDTVSWYQQALGQGPQFIFQYYEEEERQRGNFPDRFSGHQFPNYSSELNVNALLLGDSALYLCASSLQGATVTQYFGPGTRLLVL.

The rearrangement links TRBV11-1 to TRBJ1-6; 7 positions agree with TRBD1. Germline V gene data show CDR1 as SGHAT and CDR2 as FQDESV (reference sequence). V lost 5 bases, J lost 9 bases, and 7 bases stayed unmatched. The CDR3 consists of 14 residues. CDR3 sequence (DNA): TGTGCCAGCAGCCTAAACAGGGGAGGTTCACCCCTCCACTTT. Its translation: CASSLNRGGSPLHF. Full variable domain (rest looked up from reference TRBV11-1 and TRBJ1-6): EAEVAQSPRYKITEKSQAVAFWCDPISGHATLYWYRQILGQGPELLVQFQDESVVDDSQLPKDRFSAERLKGVDSTLKIQPAELGDSAMYLCASSLNRGGSPLHFGNGTRLTVT.